One and the same sample provided the 6 T cell receptor beta chains below, sequenced in a study of vaccination and CD4 T cells after COVID-19. With the Oncomine TCR Beta short-read assay, DNA from cultured CD4+ T cells was sequenced. From the PCR reads, TCRdb called clonotypes with MiXCR, one entry per CDR3 protein. Altogether some 22,000 distinct CDR3 sequences are present, approximately 65% being singletons, with the ten largest covering roughly 23%. Their antigens remain unidentified. The treatment is: approximately nine-day PBMC culture with coronavirus spike peptide pools or control peptides (ViraFEST assay). The sample was CD4+ T cells from blood, cultured in vitro, taken before SARS-CoV-2 vaccination. All receptors come from a human donor who received a COVID-19 vaccine.

The V and J genes are TRBV20-1 and TRBJ1-6; D unclear. This CDR3 has 12 amino acids. Germline V gene data show CDR1 as DFQATT and CDR2 as SNEGSKA (reference sequence). V lost 0 bases, J lost 18 bases, and 15 bases lay in between. The DNA of the CDR3 is TGCAGTGCTAGAGATAGAGTAGGTGGCTGCCACTTT. It yields the protein CSARDRVGGCHF.

The chain links TRBV20-1 to TRBJ1-2; D remains unclear. The V end lost 1 base, the J end lost 5 bases, and 20 bases lay between the germline ends. This CDR3 is built from 16 residues. Looked up from germline, CDR1 is DFQATT and CDR2 is SNEGSKA (reference sequence). The DNA of the CDR3 is TGCAGTGCTAGAGCTTCGGGATCAAGGACGGGGTATGGCTACACCTTC. Residues: CSARASGSRTGYGYTF.

The rearrangement links TRBV6-5 to TRBJ2-3, with TRBD2 matching 7 bases. The CDR3 spans 15 residues. Germline V gene sequence: CDR1 MNHEY, CDR2 SVGAGI. The V and J ends lost 2 bases and 2 bases, in that order; junction bases with no gene match: 4. This chain's CDR3 is CASSYGGGFTDTQYF. The DNA for the CDR3 is TGTGCCAGCAGTTACGGCGGGGGTTTCACAGATACGCAGTATTTT.

This clonotype was found a few times. The rearrangement links TRBV7-8 to TRBJ1-2; maybe TRBD1 (5 bases). V was cut by 5 bases and J by 6 bases, with 16 bases left in between. Per germline, CDR1 SGHVS and CDR2 FQNEAQ. This CDR3 spans 14 amino acids. This CDR3 is CASSGRVMGDGYTF. For the CDR3, the DNA is TGTGCCAGCAGCGGCAGGGTAATGGGGGATGGCTACACCTTC.

V is TRBV20-1 and J is TRBJ1-5; 11 nucleotides match TRBD1. CDR3 size: 14 residues. Germline assignment: CDR1 DFQATT and CDR2 SNEGSKA (reference sequence). V gave up 3 bases and J gave up 7 bases; unmatched junction bases: 5. The CDR3 DNA is TGCAGTGCTAGGACCGGGACAGGGGGACAGCCCCAGCATTTT. This sequence encodes CSARTGTGGQPQHF.

This clonotype occurred once. The genes are TRBV11-3 and TRBJ1-2, with D possibly being TRBD1 (6 bases). V was cut by 0 bases and J by 0 bases, with 11 bases left in between. This CDR3 has 16 amino acids. Germline CDR1 reads SGHNT; CDR2 reads YENEEA. CDR3 region: CASSLDRQETNYGYTF. The CDR3 DNA follows: TGTGCCAGCAGCTTAGATCGACAGGAGACTAACTATGGCTACACCTTC.